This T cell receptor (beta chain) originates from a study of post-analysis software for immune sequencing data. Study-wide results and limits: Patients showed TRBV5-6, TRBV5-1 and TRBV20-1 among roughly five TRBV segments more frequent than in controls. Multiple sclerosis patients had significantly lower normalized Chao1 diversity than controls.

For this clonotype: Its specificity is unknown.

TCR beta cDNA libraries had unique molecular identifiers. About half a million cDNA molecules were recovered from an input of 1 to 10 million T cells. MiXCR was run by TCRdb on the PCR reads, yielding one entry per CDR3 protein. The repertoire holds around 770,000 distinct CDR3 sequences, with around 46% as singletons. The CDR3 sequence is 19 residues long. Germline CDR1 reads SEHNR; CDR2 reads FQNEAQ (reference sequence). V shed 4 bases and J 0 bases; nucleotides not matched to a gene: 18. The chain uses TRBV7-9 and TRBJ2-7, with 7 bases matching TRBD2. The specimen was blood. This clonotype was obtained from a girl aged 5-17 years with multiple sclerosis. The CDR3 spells CASSSPRAAELAFSYEQYF. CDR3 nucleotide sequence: TGTGCCAGCAGCTCCCCCAGGGCGGCTGAACTAGCGTTCTCCTACGAGCAGTACTTC.